Each of the 30 T cell receptor beta chains below was sequenced from the same sample in a study of regulatory T cells in long-lasting Graves disease. Time point in this sample: newly diagnosed GD, antithyroid drugs for less than 3 months. PBMCs provided the RNA from which the TCR library was made. Construction of the TCR beta libraries employed iRepertoire HTBI primers in conjunction with Arm-PCR of CDR3 regions. Using its own MiXCR run on the multiplex PCR reads, TCRdb lists one record per CDR3 protein. The table lists about 220,000 distinct CDR3 sequences, around 19% of them singletons. These records were also assigned to another study, of T cells in Graves' hyperthyroidism and ophthalmopathy.

This specimen consisted of peripheral blood mononuclear cells (PBMCs), obtained at new diagnosis, from a patient treated with antithyroid drugs. The receptors originated from a woman under 40 with Graves disease.

This clonotype has at least ten counts. This chain joins TRBV11-2 and TRBJ2-1; 9 nucleotides align to TRBD2. Germline values: CDR1 SGHAT, CDR2 FQNNGV. The CDR3 loop spans 14 amino acids. J gave up 9 bases and V 2 bases, and 5 bases lay outside the gene matches. CDR3 DNA: TGTGCCAGCAGCTTAACTGGCGGGAGGGGTGAGCAGTTCTTC. This sequence encodes CASSLTGGRGEQFF. Supplemented by reference TRBV11-2 and TRBJ2-1, the full variable domain reads EAGVAQSPRYKIIEKRQSVAFWCNPISGHATLYWYQQILGQGPKLLIQFQNNGVVDDSQLPKDRFSAERLKGVDSTLKIQPAKLEDSAVYLCASSLTGGRGEQFFGPGTRLTVL.

This clonotype was detected many times. The rearrangement joins TRBV27 to TRBJ1-1; D not certain. Trimming took 4 bases from V and 6 from J, leaving 24 bases between them. The germline V gene has CDR1 MNHEY and CDR2 SMNVEV (reference sequence). This CDR3 comprises 17 residues. CDR3 region: CASSYHRGSPRRAEAFF. The DNA of the CDR3 is TGTGCCAGCAGTTACCACCGGGGTTCGCCTAGAAGGGCTGAAGCTTTCTTT.

The sample holds a few counts of this clonotype. This chain connects TRBV7-3 to TRBJ2-3; 7 bases are shared with TRBD2. The CDR3 spans 15 residues. V trimming: 1 base; J trimming: 5 bases; junction bases outside the gene matches: 6. Germline lookup yields CDR1 SGHTA and CDR2 FQGTGA. The CDR3 is CASSLIGGGGDTQYF. CDR3 bases: TGTGCCAGCAGCTTAATAGGTGGGGGGGGAGATACGCAGTATTTT.

This clonotype was counted at least ten times. The V gene is TRBV2, the J gene TRBJ2-2, with D possibly TRBD2 on 6 matching bases. Trimming left V 6 bases short and J 4 bases short, with 12 bases between. CDR1 and CDR2 from the germline V gene are SNHLY and FYNNEI. The CDR3 is 14 residues long. In nucleotides, the CDR3 is TGTGCCAGCAGGAGACTAGTCCCCACCGGGGAGCTGTTTTTT. Amino acid sequence: CASRRLVPTGELFF.

This clonotype was seen repeatedly, ten times or more. This sequence joins TRBV28 and TRBJ2-7; 9 positions match TRBD2. Trimming removed 2 bases from V and 6 bases from J; junction bases left unmatched: 5. The CDR3 length is 14 residues. Germline assignment: CDR1 MDHEN and CDR2 SYDVKM. As DNA, the CDR3 is TGTGCCAGCAGTTTAAGGGCGGGAGGGGCCGAGCAGTACTTC. Protein: CASSLRAGGAEQYF.

The chain has TRBV27 and TRBJ2-7; D is ambiguous. The germline V and J ends were trimmed by 2 bases and 2 bases, with 16 bases remaining between them. The CDR3 has 16 amino acids. Germline lookup yields CDR1 MNHEY and CDR2 SMNVEV (reference sequence). The DNA of the CDR3 is TGTGCCAGCAGTTTACTCGGGTCCAGCTGGACCTACGAGCAGTACTTC. Its translation: CASSLLGSSWTYEQYF.

This clonotype was found many times. This sequence joins TRBV9 and TRBJ1-2; 9 positions match TRBD1. The CDR3 is made up of 16 amino acids. The germline V gene has CDR1 SGDLS and CDR2 YYNGEE. Trimming removed 1 base from V and 2 bases from J; junction bases left unmatched: 6. The CDR3: CASSVLQGQGNYGYTF. CDR3 bases: TGTGCCAGCAGCGTATTACAGGGACAGGGCAACTATGGCTACACCTTC.

The rearrangement joins TRBV30 to TRBJ1-3; D remains ambiguous. V was shortened by 1 base and J by 0 bases, with 1 base between the two germline ends. Germline CDR1 reads GTSNPN; CDR2 reads SVGIG (reference sequence). CDR3 length equals 12 residues. CDR3 bases: TGTGCCTGGAGTGACTCTGGAAACACCATATATTTT. As protein: CAWSDSGNTIYF. Based on the CDR3 plus reference TRBV30 and TRBJ1-3, the full variable domain is SQTIHQWPATLVQPVGSPLSLECTVEGTSNPNLYWYRQAAGRGLQLLFYSVGIGQISSEVPQNLSASRPQDRQFILSSKKLLLSDSGFYLCAWSDSGNTIYFGEGSWLTVV.

The rearrangement joins TRBV3-1 to TRBJ2-7; 8 bases map to TRBD2. CDR1 and CDR2 (germline): LGHDT, YNNKEL (reference sequence). CDR3 length: 14 amino acids. Germline trimming cut 1 base from V and 3 bases from J; bases unmatched to any gene: 2. The CDR3 DNA sequence: TGTGCCAGCAGCCAAGTAGCGGGACTCTACGAGCAGTACTTC. This sequence encodes CASSQVAGLYEQYF.

Many counts were recorded for this clonotype. V gene TRBV14 combines with J gene TRBJ2-3; D may be TRBD1 (5 bases). Between the trimmed V and J ends, which lost 8 bases and 2 bases, there was a span of 14 bases. CDR1 and CDR2 from the germline V gene are SGHDN and FVKESK. CDR3 length: 14 residues. The CDR3 here is CASRYRLITDTQYF. The CDR3 nucleotides are TGTGCCAGCCGGTACAGGCTAATCACAGATACGCAGTATTTT.

Notes on this clonotype: The germline gene is not matched at one end of the junction; a read error may be the cause. J is TRBJ1-1 and V is TRBV11-2; the match to TRBD1 covers 7 bases. Germline V gives CDR1 SGHAT, CDR2 FQNNGV. CDR3 length: 16 amino acids. In nucleotides, the CDR3 is TGCGCCAGCAGCCAAGGCGGGGGACAGCAGAACACTGAAGCTTTCTTT. Translated: CASSQGGGQQNTEAFF.

The V call is TRBV5-6, the J call TRBJ1-2; maybe TRBD1 (6 bases). The CDR3 is 14 amino acids. The germline gives CDR1 SGHDT, CDR2 YYEEEE. V was cut by 4 bases and J by 7 bases, with 17 bases left in between. CDR3 protein: CASSPRGPSTGYTF. The CDR3 nucleotides read TGTGCCAGCAGCCCCCGGGGGCCTTCGACTGGCTACACCTTC.

This clonotype was detected ten times or more. This sequence joins TRBV30 and TRBJ2-6; 7 positions match TRBD2. With 4 bases clipped from V and 0 bases from J, the junction kept 6 bases outside the gene matches. Germline V gives CDR1 GTSNPN, CDR2 SVGIG (reference sequence). This CDR3 comprises 16 residues. In nucleotides, the CDR3 is TGTGCCTGGAAGCGGGGTACTCGCTCTGGGGCCAACGTCCTGACTTTC. Translation: CAWKRGTRSGANVLTF.

The chain couples TRBV6-1 to TRBJ2-7; tentatively, D is TRBD1 (6 bases). Trimming pared 4 bases from V and 3 bases from J, leaving 10 bases between. The CDR3 has 13 residues. Germline CDR1 MNHNS, CDR2 SASEGT. The CDR3 reads CASSVTGSYEQYF. The CDR3 DNA is TGTGCCAGCAGTGTGACAGGTAGCTACGAGCAGTACTTC.

This clonotype has a handful of counts. The rearrangement joins TRBV6-4 to TRBJ2-1; 9 bases line up with TRBD2. Unmatched junction bases numbered 6, after V lost 0 bases and J lost 9 bases. This CDR3 has 15 residues. From germline, CDR1 is MRHNA and CDR2 SNTAGT. CDR3 residues: CASSDSGTSFAEQFF. CDR3 bases: TGTGCCAGCAGTGACTCGGGGACTAGCTTTGCTGAGCAGTTCTTC.

This clonotype has ten or more counts. The rearrangement links TRBV2 to TRBJ2-7; TRBD1 aligns across 10 bases. CDR1 and CDR2 from the germline V gene are SNHLY and FYNNEI. The CDR3 is 14 amino acids. Germline trimming cut 10 bases from V and 2 bases from J; bases unmatched to any gene: 8. This CDR3 reads CATTRDRGPYEQYF. The CDR3 bases are TGTGCCACCACCCGGGACAGGGGTCCCTACGAGCAGTACTTC.

Many counts were recorded for this clonotype. This sequence joins TRBV5-1 and TRBJ2-1, with D perhaps TRBD1 (5 bases). The CDR3 length is 13 residues. The germline V gene has CDR1 SGHRS and CDR2 YFSETQ. V dropped 3 bases and J dropped 8 bases, with 12 bases sitting between them. CDR3 in amino acids: CASSSRQLDEQFF. The CDR3 bases are TGCGCCAGCAGCTCTCGACAGCTTGATGAGCAGTTCTTC.

This clonotype was detected only once. The V call is TRBV29-1, the J call TRBJ2-7; TRBD2 aligns across 10 bases. CDR1 is SQVTM and CDR2 is ANQGSEA in the germline V gene. V was pared by 1 base and J by 5 bases, with 8 bases of the junction left unmatched. This CDR3 is built from 15 residues. CDR3 sequence (DNA): TGCAGCGTTGAAGCGCCGGCTAGCGGGAGAGACGAGCAGTACTTC. This encodes CSVEAPASGRDEQYF.

This chain connects TRBV4-1 to TRBJ2-1; weak D call: TRBD2 (5 bases). The ends were cut back, 1 base at V and 4 bases at J, with 14 bases in the middle. The germline gives CDR1 MGHRA, CDR2 YSYEKL. The length of the CDR3 is 16 residues. CDR3: CASSQGFERRYNEQFF. As DNA, the CDR3 is TGCGCCAGCAGCCAAGGTTTCGAGCGGAGATACAATGAGCAGTTCTTC.

This chain connects TRBV20-1 to TRBJ2-3; perhaps TRBD2 as D (5 bases). This CDR3 is built from 13 residues. From germline, CDR1 is DFQATT and CDR2 SNEGSKA (reference sequence). The germline V and J ends were trimmed by 3 bases and 4 bases, with 11 bases remaining between them. DNA of the CDR3: TGCAGTGCTAGGCCAACTAGTTCAGATACGCAGTATTTT. This translates into CSARPTSSDTQYF.

The V gene is TRBV9, the J gene TRBJ2-1, with 12 positions matching TRBD2. Germline V gene data show CDR1 as SGDLS and CDR2 as YYNGEE. J was trimmed by 8 bases and V by 2 bases; bases with no gene match: 5. This CDR3 has 15 residues. CDR3 nucleotides: TGTGCCAGCAGCGTCTCCCTAGCGGGAGGGCATGAGCAGTTCTTC. Translation gives CASSVSLAGGHEQFF.

This clonotype was seen a few times. The genes are TRBV5-5 and TRBJ2-7; 8 bases line up with TRBD1. The length of the CDR3 is 15 residues. Germline assignment: CDR1 SGHKS and CDR2 YYEKEE (reference sequence). V gave up 6 bases and J gave up 0 bases; unmatched junction bases: 8. CDR3 region: CASTRGTGASYEQYF. Written as DNA, the CDR3 is TGTGCCAGCACCCGCGGGACAGGAGCCTCCTACGAGCAGTACTTC.

V and J are TRBV11-3 and TRBJ1-2, with D possibly TRBD1 on 5 matching bases. Trimming took 5 bases from V and 4 from J, leaving 17 bases between them. CDR3 length: 15 residues. CDR1 SGHNT and CDR2 YENEEA come from the germline V gene. Here the CDR3 reads CASSDGLGAAYGYTF. The CDR3 coding sequence is TGTGCCAGCAGCGACGGACTTGGGGCAGCCTATGGCTACACCTTC.

This clonotype was seen repeatedly, ten times or more. This chain links TRBV6-1 with TRBJ1-2, with a weak D call TRBD1 (5 bases). V was clipped by 7 bases and J by 2 bases, with 11 bases between them. The CDR3 has 13 residues. The V gene's germline CDR1 is MNHNS and CDR2 SASEGT. CDR3 sequence (DNA): TGTGCCAGCACCCCATGGGGGAACTATGGCTACACCTTC. Protein: CASTPWGNYGYTF.

This clonotype was recorded many times. The chain has TRBV11-2 and TRBJ2-2, with D perhaps matching TRBD1 (6 bases). Trimming removed 6 bases from V and 0 bases from J, with 17 bases in between. Germline V gene data show CDR1 as SGHAT and CDR2 as FQNNGV. The length of the CDR3 is 17 residues. The CDR3 region has the DNA TGTGCCAGCAGGGAAACTAAGGGGGTTACGAACACCGGGGAGCTGTTTTTT. Protein sequence: CASRETKGVTNTGELFF.

This clonotype was counted ten times or more. The V gene is TRBV12-3 or TRBV12-4, the J gene TRBJ1-6, with a possible D match to TRBD1 (5 bases). The CDR3 runs 15 residues. The V end lost 3 bases, the J end lost 2 bases, and 8 bases lay between the germline ends. CDR3 loop: CASSLGQPYNSPLHF. The DNA for the CDR3 is TGTGCCAGCAGTTTGGGGCAGCCCTATAATTCACCCCTCCACTTT.

This clonotype has ten or more counts. At one boundary the junction diverges from the germline segment, which might be a read error. The chain employs TRBV11-3 and TRBJ1-2, with 7 bases identical to TRBD1. This CDR3 has 13 amino acids. Germline CDR1 and CDR2: SGHNT and YENEEA. DNA for the CDR3: TGTGCCATCAGCTTGGTTACAGGGGTGGGCTACACCTTC. Encoded protein: CAISLVTGVGYTF. Looking up the rest from reference TRBV11-3 and TRBJ1-2 gives the full variable domain: EAGVVQSPRYKIIEKKQPVAFWCNPISGHNTLYWYLQNLGQGPELLIRYENEEAVDDSQLPKDRFSAERLKGVDSTLKIQPAELGDSAVYLCAISLVTGVGYTFGSGTRLTVV.

The CDR3 here is CSAEPGLAGSPYEQYF. CDR3 DNA: TGCAGTGCTGAGCCGGGACTAGCGGGATCTCCGTACGAGCAGTACTTC. The V and J genes are TRBV20-1 and TRBJ2-7; 13 nucleotides align to TRBD2. The ends lost 5 bases at V and 4 bases at J; junction bases unmatched: 11. This CDR3 has 16 amino acids. Germline CDR1 reads DFQATT; CDR2 reads SNEGSKA (reference sequence).

This clonotype was seen repeatedly, ten times or more. The CDR3 DNA is TGTGCTAGTGGTTTTATCACTGAAGCTTTCTTT. Translating gives CASGFITEAFF. This chain joins TRBV12-5 and TRBJ1-1; D is unclear. In germline, CDR1 is LGHNT, CDR2 FRNRAP. Trimming removed 3 bases at V and 4 bases at J, with 3 bases between. CDR3 size: 11 residues.

In this sample, this clonotype turned up many times. The rearrangement joins TRBV19 to TRBJ1-5; 7 nucleotides agree with TRBD1. The trim removed 5 bases at V and 3 bases at J, leaving 4 bases unmatched. This CDR3 has 14 amino acids. In germline, CDR1 is LNHDA, CDR2 SQIVND (reference sequence). Written as DNA, the CDR3 is TGTGCCAGTAGTGGACAGGTGGACAATCAGCCCCAGCATTTT. It yields the protein CASSGQVDNQPQHF.